The sequence of this T cell receptor (beta chain) was determined in a study of T-cell memory formation after mild COVID-19. This clonotype was observed many times. Its specificity is unknown. Trimming removed 0 bases from V and 1 base from J; junction bases left unmatched: 6. The CDR3 covers 16 residues. Germline values: CDR1 DFQATT, CDR2 SNEGSKA (reference sequence). Via MiXCR, TCRdb re-called the 5' RACE reads, giving one row per CDR3 protein. The data contain 350,000 to 400,000 distinct CDR3 sequences, 13% to 15% of them singletons. Study-wide results and limits: Whether day 37 second-wave clones are SARS-CoV-2-specific was not confirmed.

The receptor was derived from a man aged 18 to 30 who had mild COVID-19 (a few samples of this study predate the infection). Cell type and time point are not known. V is TRBV20-1 and J is TRBJ2-3, with TRBD2 matching over 8 bases. Material for sequencing was PBMCs or a T cell subset sorted from them (not recorded which). The CDR3 DNA reads TGCAGTGCTAGAGACCCCGGGAGGGTCGGCACAGATACGCAGTATTTT. Its translation is CSARDPGRVGTDTQYF.